This TCR beta chain was recovered during a study of CD8+ T cells in alopecia areata. Points from the study as a whole: The treated group had a single nonresponder, limiting CD8+ expansion-response conclusions.

Treatment defined: oral pan-JAK inhibitor, 5-10 mg twice daily. Peripheral blood, together with lesional scalp punch biopsies, was collected from alopecia areata patients. RNA was extracted and reverse transcribed into cDNA as the sequencing template. Measured with immunoSEQ multiplex PCR; TCRdb has only the in-frame clones, and not every one. The sample shows nearly 200,000 clones, roughly 60% of them seen only once. This CDR3 contains 14 residues. Germline-derived CDR1 and CDR2 are GTSNPN and SVGIG (reference sequence). The V end was cut by 2 bases, the J end by 8 bases, with 18 bases between. Remarks on this clone: No antigen is known for it.

The chain has TRBV30 and TRBJ1-2; D gene unclear. Sequencing was performed on CD4+ T cells sorted from blood, taken at week 24, from a patient treated with tofacitinib. The sequence came from a human donor with alopecia areata. The CDR3 loop reads CAWSITDGSRGYTF. The CDR3 DNA reads as TGTGCCTGGAGTATAACGGACGGCAGTCGGGGCTACACCTTC.